This T cell receptor (beta chain) was obtained from a study of HIV-infected children after antiretroviral therapy interruption. Across the study: For the interruption arm, samples span week 0 through about 3 years after study end. Points from the study as a whole: Minor non-naive CD45RA+ populations, like EMRA or stem memory, might contaminate naive sorts.

Treatment meaning: PENTA 11 planned treatment interruption arm or continuous ART arm. At least 5 million viable PBMCs were required per cryopreserved sample. RNA-based 3' RACE libraries used unique molecular identifiers. Each CDR3 protein gets one entry after TCRdb re-called the 3' RACE reads with MiXCR. This table has about 83,000 distinct CDR3 sequences, under 8% appearing once. This clonotype has at least ten counts. What it recognizes is unknown. Germline lookup yields CDR1 SQVTM and CDR2 ANQGSEA. V dropped 6 bases and J dropped 8; count of bases not matched to a gene: 5. The CDR3 totals 12 residues.

This rearrangement joins TRBV29-1 to TRBJ1-4; TRBD1 agrees at 8 bases. The clonotype originates from a pool of human donors with HIV. The starting material was CD45RA+ CD4+ T cells from PBMCs, pooled from several time points, obtained from a donor given antiretroviral therapy, either interrupted or continuous. The sample's subset: naive CD4+ CD45RA+ CD45RO- T cells. CDR3 coding DNA: TGCAGCGTGACCGGGACAGGAGAAAAACTGTTTTTT. Encoded protein: CSVTGTGEKLFF.